The 30 T cell receptor beta chains given below trace back to one sample, sequenced in a study of response to subunit inactivated influenza vaccine. In TCRdb, the RT-PCR reads were re-called with MiXCR into one record per CDR3 protein. The sample lists over 800,000 distinct CDR3 sequences; around 20% were seen once. This material consisted of PBMCs from blood, taken roughly 5 days after vaccination. Receptors were obtained from a man between 50 and 59 years old who received an inactivated influenza vaccine.

This clonotype was counted between two and nine times. The chain links TRBV5-1 to TRBJ2-1, with 9 bases lining up with TRBD2. The J segment lost 15 bases and the V segment lost 4 bases, leaving 14 bases of the junction unmatched. Germline V gene sequence: CDR1 SGHRS, CDR2 YFSETQ. This CDR3 contains 14 residues. The CDR3 DNA reads as TGCGCCAGCAGCCGCGGGAGGGCCTATCCCCCCCCGTTCTTC. Its protein product is CASSRGRAYPPPFF.

V gene TRBV12-3 or TRBV12-4 combines with J gene TRBJ1-1; TRBD1 aligns across 7 bases. This CDR3 contains 14 residues. V lost 6 bases and J lost 7; bases outside the gene matches: 11. The DNA of the CDR3 is TGTGCCAGCAGCAAAAATATGGGACAGAGTGAAGCTTTCTTT. It translates to CASSKNMGQSEAFF.

This clonotype was recorded a few times. The chain carries TRBV12-3 or TRBV12-4 and TRBJ1-2; D is uncertain. The V end lost 2 bases, the J end lost 9 bases, and 13 bases lay between the germline ends. The length of the CDR3 is 13 residues. The CDR3, as DNA: TGTGCCAGCAGTTTATCTCCGACCCATCGCTACACCTTC. Encoded protein: CASSLSPTHRYTF.

This clonotype has just a few counts. The gene calls are TRBV20-1 and TRBJ2-7, with D perhaps being TRBD1 or TRBD2 (6 bases each). CDR1 DFQATT and CDR2 SNEGSKA come from the germline V gene (reference sequence). CDR3 size: 13 residues. The V end was cut by 6 bases, the J end by 4 bases, with 16 bases between. The CDR3 coding sequence is TGCAGTGCGCTACAGGGTGGGAGGTACGAGCAGTACTTC. Its translation: CSALQGGRYEQYF.

This clonotype has just a few counts. The CDR3 loop is CAWILGARNTGELFF. CDR3 coding DNA: TGTGCCTGGATCCTTGGAGCAAGGAACACCGGGGAGCTGTTTTTT. The genes are TRBV30 and TRBJ2-2; D not resolved. Germline-derived CDR1 and CDR2 are GTSNPN and SVGIG (reference sequence). V lost 4 bases, J lost 1 base, and 13 bases lay in between. The CDR3 has 15 residues.

This clonotype was detected only a few times. The rearrangement uses TRBV13 and TRBJ2-7; the D is unclear. V was clipped by 5 bases and J by 10 bases, with 15 bases between them. The length of the CDR3 is 12 residues. Germline lookup yields CDR1 PRHDT and CDR2 FYEKMQ (reference sequence). The CDR3 sequence: CASSPDRAFQYF. Written as DNA, the CDR3 is TGTGCCAGCAGCCCCGATCGAGCCTTTCAGTACTTC.

The CDR3 loop reads CSVSGTRRETQYF. The DNA for the CDR3 is TGCAGCGTTTCCGGGACTAGAAGAGAGACCCAGTACTTC. The genes are TRBV29-1 and TRBJ2-5; 8 positions agree with TRBD2. The CDR3 runs 13 residues. Germline V gene lookup returns CDR1 SQVTM and CDR2 ANQGSEA. With 5 bases clipped from V and 4 bases from J, the junction kept 6 bases outside the gene matches. The whole variable domain, remainder taken from reference TRBV29-1 and TRBJ2-5, is SAVISQKPSRDICQRGTSLTIQCQVDSQVTMMFWYRQQPGQSLTLIATANQGSEATYESGFVIDKFPISRPNLTFSTLTVSNMSPEDSSIYLCSVSGTRRETQYFGPGTRLLVL.

This clonotype was seen only a few times. The chain has TRBV6-1 and TRBJ2-7; 10 nucleotides align to TRBD1. This CDR3 has 14 residues. Germline CDR1 reads MNHNS; CDR2 reads SASEGT. Trimming at V came to 5 bases and at J to 6 bases, leaving 7 bases not matched to a gene. CDR3 nucleotides: TGTGCCAGCAGTAGCCGGGACAGGGGCTCCGAGCAGTACTTC. Protein sequence: CASSSRDRGSEQYF.

With regard to this clonotype: The junction departs from germline at one end; a sequencing error may be responsible. This chain links TRBV7-7 with TRBJ2-3; possibly TRBD1 for D (6 bases). Germline assignment: CDR1 SSHAT and CDR2 FNYEAQ (reference sequence). This CDR3 spans 14 amino acids. The CDR3 here is CASSLEPGADTQYF. The DNA of the CDR3 is TGTGCTAGCAGCTTAGAGCCAGGGGCAGATACGCAGTATTTT.

The gene calls are TRBV20-1 and TRBJ2-7; 9 positions match TRBD1. CDR1 is DFQATT, CDR2 SNEGSKA, per germline (reference sequence). J was trimmed by 0 bases and V by 6 bases; bases with no gene match: 3. The CDR3 sequence is 13 residues long. The CDR3 coding sequence is TGCAGTGCCTCGACAGGGGGCTCCTACGAGCAGTACTTC. Amino acid sequence: CSASTGGSYEQYF.

The V call is TRBV20-1, the J call TRBJ2-7; D is perhaps TRBD1 or TRBD2 (5 bases each). The germline gives CDR1 DFQATT, CDR2 SNEGSKA (reference sequence). This CDR3 contains 13 residues. V lost 4 bases to trimming and J lost 2 bases, with 12 bases between them. As DNA, the CDR3 is TGCAGTGCTAAACTCGGGGCCGCCTACGAGCAGTACTTC. Its translation is CSAKLGAAYEQYF.

This clonotype was seen a handful of times. The CDR3 protein is CASSLGGTTPTGELFF. For the CDR3, the DNA is TGTGCCAGCAGTCTAGGGGGGACTACCCCCACCGGGGAGCTGTTTTTT. The V and J genes are TRBV12-3 or TRBV12-4 and TRBJ2-2, with D perhaps TRBD2 (7 bases). The CDR3 is made up of 16 amino acids. V was shortened by 5 bases and J by 4 bases, with 17 bases between the two germline ends.

This clonotype was detected a few times. The chain couples TRBV27 to TRBJ2-2, with D possibly being TRBD1 (6 bases). V was shortened by 1 base and J by 6 bases, with 12 bases between the two germline ends. Germline CDR1 is MNHEY and CDR2 is SMNVEV (reference sequence). This CDR3 is 15 amino acids long. CDR3 in amino acids: CASSLYRERAGELFF. For the CDR3, the DNA is TGTGCCAGCAGTTTATACAGGGAGAGGGCCGGGGAGCTGTTTTTT.

This chain links TRBV5-1 with TRBJ2-1; D is possibly TRBD2 (6 bases). The CDR3 covers 16 residues. V lost 5 bases, J lost 2 bases, and 17 bases lay in between. Germline CDR1 reads SGHRS; CDR2 reads YFSETQ. The CDR3 DNA reads TGCGCCAGCAGTTTTGCTAGCGTCTCAACCTACAATGAGCAGTTCTTC. Amino acids: CASSFASVSTYNEQFF.

Ten or more counts support this clonotype. The chain is built from TRBV4-2 and TRBJ2-2; unclear D gene. The V end lost 1 base, the J end lost 6 bases, and 15 bases lay between the germline ends. There are 16 residues in the CDR3. Germline CDR1 LGHNA, CDR2 YNFKEQ. In DNA form, the CDR3 reads TGTGCCAGCAGCCAAGGGCACAGTCTTAAGTCCGGGGAGCTGTTTTTT. Protein sequence: CASSQGHSLKSGELFF.

This clonotype has at least ten counts. The chain links TRBV12-3 or TRBV12-4 to TRBJ2-6; D ambiguous. This CDR3 region has 14 residues. V was cut by 5 bases and J by 2 bases, with 7 bases left in between. The CDR3 sequence: CASSQSTGANVLTF. The CDR3 bases are TGTGCCAGCAGTCAGTCTACTGGGGCCAACGTCCTGACTTTC.

The CDR3 loop is CASSQTSGNMGTDTQYF. CDR3 sequence (DNA): TGTGCCAGCTCGCAAACTAGCGGGAATATGGGTACAGATACGCAGTATTTT. This rearrangement joins TRBV18 to TRBJ2-3; 10 nucleotides match TRBD2. V shed 6 bases, J shed 3 bases, and the junction held 12 bases outside the gene matches. There are 17 residues in the CDR3. In germline, CDR1 is KGHSH, CDR2 LQKENI.

This clonotype has just a few counts. V usage is TRBV7-2 and J usage is TRBJ2-7; D may be TRBD1 or TRBD2 (5 bases each). The CDR3 is made up of 13 amino acids. Germline loops: CDR1 SGHTA, CDR2 FQGNSA. Trimming removed 5 bases from V and 3 bases from J, with 11 bases in between. As DNA, the CDR3 is TGTGCCAGCAGCAGCAGGGAGAGCTACGAGCAGTACTTC. Translation: CASSSRESYEQYF.

The table lists this clonotype with a few counts. The rearrangement joins TRBV6-2 or TRBV6-3 to TRBJ2-7, with D perhaps given as TRBD1 or TRBD2 (5 bases each). The V end was cut by 2 bases, the J end by 4 bases, with 9 bases between. Germline V gene lookup returns CDR1 MNHEY and CDR2 SVGEGT. CDR3 size: 13 residues. This CDR3 reads CASSYGTRYEQYF. CDR3 bases: TGTGCCAGCAGTTACGGGACCAGATACGAGCAGTACTTC.

J is TRBJ1-5 and V is TRBV19; D is undetermined. The V end lost 1 base, the J end lost 6 bases, and 4 bases lay between the germline ends. The CDR3 is 12 residues long. Germline CDR1 LNHDA, CDR2 SQIVND (reference sequence). The CDR3 reads CASSIGGQPQHF. The CDR3 bases are TGTGCCAGTAGTATAGGGGGTCAGCCCCAGCATTTT.

The chain combines TRBV7-3 with TRBJ2-1; TRBD1 is a possible D gene (5 bases). Germline V gene lookup returns CDR1 SGHTA and CDR2 FQGTGA. The CDR3 extends over 12 amino acids. V was cut by 2 bases and J by 10 bases, with 9 bases left in between. For the CDR3, the DNA is TGTGCCAGCAGCTTAGAGGCAGGGGAGCAGTTCTTC. Amino acids: CASSLEAGEQFF.

The genes are TRBV20-1 and TRBJ2-7; D possibly corresponds to TRBD2 (5 bases). The CDR3 is 13 residues long. Trimming removed 3 bases at V and 1 base at J, with 10 bases between. The germline V gene has CDR1 DFQATT and CDR2 SNEGSKA (reference sequence). The CDR3 protein is CSASQRRSYEQYF. In DNA, the CDR3 is TGCAGTGCTAGCCAGCGGAGGTCCTACGAGCAGTACTTC.

This rearrangement joins TRBV2 to TRBJ1-2; D remains ambiguous. The CDR3 covers 15 residues. Trimming left V 1 base short and J 5 bases short, with 14 bases between. Germline CDR1 SNHLY, CDR2 FYNNEI. The CDR3 DNA sequence: TGTGCCAGCAGTGAAGACGAGCGCGGATCGTATGGCTACACCTTC. Encoded protein: CASSEDERGSYGYTF.

The V gene is TRBV13, the J gene TRBJ2-1; TRBD2 aligns across 13 bases. V trimming: 6 bases; J trimming: 2 bases; junction bases outside the gene matches: 13. This CDR3 contains 19 residues. From germline, CDR1 is PRHDT and CDR2 FYEKMQ (reference sequence). The CDR3 DNA follows: TGTGCCAGCAGTGGGACTAGCGGGGAGCGCGGAATACCCTACAATGAGCAGTTCTTC. This encodes CASSGTSGERGIPYNEQFF.

This clonotype was found a few times. Here the CDR3 reads CASGLVPAQHF. CDR3 sequence (DNA): TGTGCTAGTGGTTTGGTTCCTGCCCAGCATTTT. The rearrangement uses TRBV12-5 and TRBJ1-5; no firm D call. From germline, CDR1 is LGHNT and CDR2 FRNRAP. The CDR3 spans 11 residues. V lost 0 bases to trimming and J lost 11 bases, with 5 bases between them.

This clonotype appeared many times. The V and J genes are TRBV12-3 or TRBV12-4 and TRBJ2-1, with D perhaps given as TRBD1 or TRBD2 (6 bases each). CDR3 length: 15 amino acids. Trimming cost V 6 bases and J 6 bases, with 18 bases left between them. In nucleotides, the CDR3 is TGTGCCAGCAGATTTGGATGGGGGGCCACCAATGAGCAGTTCTTC. Protein sequence: CASRFGWGATNEQFF.

The chain recombines TRBV4-1 with TRBJ2-3; TRBD2 matches 11 bases. Germline V gene sequence: CDR1 MGHRA, CDR2 YSYEKL. V lost 0 bases to trimming and J lost 8 bases; unmatched junction nucleotides: 1. CDR3 length: 14 amino acids. CDR3 in amino acids: CASSQDSGRGTQYF. CDR3 nucleotide sequence: TGCGCCAGCAGCCAAGATAGCGGGAGGGGTACGCAGTATTTT.

This clonotype was counted only a few times. The chain is built from TRBV7-2 and TRBJ2-1; TRBD2 might be the D (5 bases). With 2 bases removed from V and 9 bases from J, the gap between germline ends came to 11 bases. The CDR3 loop spans 13 amino acids. The V gene's germline CDR1 is SGHTA and CDR2 FQGNSA. The CDR3 is CASSLLLRGEQFF. The CDR3 nucleotides read TGTGCCAGCAGCTTATTACTACGGGGTGAGCAGTTCTTC.

This clonotype was detected only a few times. V and J are TRBV7-2 and TRBJ2-7; tentative D call: TRBD2 (5 bases). V lost 5 bases to trimming and J lost 4 bases, with 18 bases between them. Germline V gene sequence: CDR1 SGHTA, CDR2 FQGNSA. This CDR3 is built from 15 residues. The CDR3 region is CASSVGGLGKYEQYF. Written as DNA, the CDR3 is TGTGCCAGCAGCGTCGGCGGGTTGGGAAAATACGAGCAGTACTTC.

The table lists this clonotype with a few counts. The chain carries TRBV5-5 and TRBJ1-6, with 8 bases that match TRBD1. Losses at the gene ends were 1 base for V and 15 bases for J; bases not matched to a gene: 18. The CDR3 totals 17 residues. Per germline, CDR1 SGHKS and CDR2 YYEKEE (reference sequence). This chain's CDR3 is CASSLLGTGPPSLLLHF. The CDR3 coding sequence is TGTGCCAGCAGCTTGTTAGGGACAGGTCCCCCCTCACTGCTCCTCCACTTT.